One sample yielded the 21 T cell receptor beta chains listed below, sequenced in a study of shared T cell receptors in the human thymus. Sequencing was performed with immunoSEQ multiplex PCR; in TCRdb, only in-frame clones are kept and a portion is missing. This sample has 600,000 to 900,000 clones; over 75% occur once, and the top ten carry more than 0.008%. A further study also used this sample, focusing on human thymus T cells.

Sequencing was carried out using thymocytes. The receptors shown here come from a girl in the first two years of life with a congenital heart defect.

This rearrangement joins TRBV7-2 to TRBJ2-1; possible D gene TRBD2, 5 bases. V lost 1 base and J lost 12, with 16 bases in between. CDR3 length equals 14 residues. Germline V gene lookup returns CDR1 SGHTA and CDR2 FQGNSA. CDR3 residues: CASSLGTPLKGQFF. The CDR3 DNA follows: TGTGCCAGCAGCTTAGGGACTCCCCTCAAAGGGCAGTTCTTC.

The V and J genes are TRBV2 and TRBJ2-5; 7 bases agree with TRBD1. The V and J ends lost 6 bases and 1 base, in that order; junction bases with no gene match: 8. Looked up from germline, CDR1 is SNHLY and CDR2 is FYNNEI. The CDR3 length is 15 residues. This CDR3 is CASRPDRALQETQYF. DNA for the CDR3: TGTGCCAGCAGACCCGACAGGGCCCTCCAAGAGACCCAGTACTTC.

This sequence joins TRBV7-6 and TRBJ1-2; TRBD1 matches 7 bases. The CDR3 covers 14 residues. Germline CDR1 is SGHVS and CDR2 is FNYEAQ. The junction had 11 bases not matched to a gene; V was cut back by 5 bases and J by 8 bases. The CDR3 DNA reads as TGTGCCAGCAGCCCCTCGACAGGGACGGGGGGCTACACCTTC. Its protein product is CASSPSTGTGGYTF.

The chain joins TRBV27 to TRBJ1-1; 8 positions agree with TRBD1. CDR1 is MNHEY, CDR2 SMNVEV, per germline (reference sequence). CDR3 length: 20 amino acids. Trimming removed 7 bases from V and 1 base from J; junction bases left unmatched: 23. CDR3 DNA sequence: TGTGCCAGCACCGAAAGGGCGACAGGGGCCGCGGGGGGGAAGAACACTGAAGCTTTCTTT. Its protein product is CASTERATGAAGGKNTEAFF.

As for this clone: At the DNA level, this CDR3 is encoded by other sequences in the same sample as well. The gene calls are TRBV15 and TRBJ2-1, with 9 bases lining up with TRBD1. This CDR3 comprises 15 residues. Germline CDR1 and CDR2: LNHNV and YYDKDF (reference sequence). The V and J ends lost 3 bases and 1 base, in that order; junction bases with no gene match: 1. CDR3 nucleotides: TGTGCCACCAGCAGGGGACAGGGATCCTACAATGAGCAGTTCTTC. Its protein product is CATSRGQGSYNEQFF.

The chain couples TRBV27 to TRBJ1-2; D possibly corresponds to TRBD1 (5 bases). CDR1 is MNHEY and CDR2 is SMNVEV in the germline V gene (reference sequence). Trimming took 6 bases from V and 2 from J, leaving 16 bases between them. The CDR3 contains 15 residues. CDR3 bases: TGTGCCAGCAGCCAGGGCGGCCCTCACAACTATGGCTACACCTTC. Its protein is CASSQGGPHNYGYTF.

The chain links TRBV28 to TRBJ2-1; D is perhaps TRBD2 (6 bases). The V and J ends lost 1 base and 9 bases respectively, with 16 bases between them. This CDR3 is 15 amino acids long. Per germline, CDR1 MDHEN and CDR2 SYDVKM. DNA for the CDR3: TGTGCCAGCAGTTTATTCTTTTTTGGAGCGGGTGAGCAGTTCTTC. Translation gives CASSLFFFGAGEQFF.

This chain joins TRBV2 and TRBJ2-1; 11 bases map to TRBD2. CDR3 length equals 17 residues. The trim removed 5 bases at V and 9 bases at J, leaving 15 bases unmatched. Germline assignment: CDR1 SNHLY and CDR2 FYNNEI. This CDR3 is CASSRTLAGGTVGEQFF. The CDR3 nucleotides read TGTGCCAGCAGTCGGACCCTAGCGGGGGGTACCGTTGGTGAGCAGTTCTTC.

The gene calls are TRBV28 and TRBJ2-7; weak D call: TRBD1 (8 bases). Germline-derived CDR1 and CDR2 are MDHEN and SYDVKM. The V end lost 5 bases, the J end lost 3 bases, and 23 bases lay between the germline ends. The CDR3 has 17 amino acids. CDR3 loop: CASSLKGGQGGHYEQYF. As DNA, the CDR3 is TGTGCCAGCAGTCTGAAAGGCGGACAGGGAGGGCACTACGAGCAGTACTTC.

The chain has TRBV30 and TRBJ1-5; D is unclear. V was clipped by 2 bases and J by 0 bases, with 17 bases between them. The CDR3 sequence is 17 residues long. The germline V gene has CDR1 GTSNPN and CDR2 SVGIG (reference sequence). In nucleotides, the CDR3 is TGTGCCTGGAGTCGTGACAACCGAGAGTCTAGCAATCAGCCCCAGCATTTT. Amino acids: CAWSRDNRESSNQPQHF.

The chain recombines TRBV6-4 with TRBJ1-1; 10 bases are a match to TRBD1. CDR3 length: 16 amino acids. Germline-derived CDR1 and CDR2 are MRHNA and SNTAGT. V shed 6 bases, J shed 1 base, and the junction held 8 bases outside the gene matches. CDR3 region: CASSGRQGAPNTEAFF. In DNA form, the CDR3 reads TGTGCCAGCAGCGGTAGACAGGGGGCCCCGAACACTGAAGCTTTCTTT.

The chain employs TRBV5-1 and TRBJ1-2; D call uncertain. The CDR3 extends over 14 amino acids. Germline values: CDR1 SGHRS, CDR2 YFSETQ. V was shortened by 0 bases and J by 4 bases, with 10 bases between the two germline ends. CDR3 in amino acids: CASSLGLGSYGYTF. For the CDR3, the DNA is TGCGCCAGCAGCTTGGGGCTCGGGAGCTATGGCTACACCTTC. Combining the CDR3 with reference TRBV5-1 and TRBJ1-2 gives the whole variable domain KAGVTQTPRYLIKTRGQQVTLSCSPISGHRSVSWYQQTPGQGLQFLFEYFSETQRNKGNFPGRFSGRQFSNSRSEMNVSTLELGDSALYLCASSLGLGSYGYTFGSGTRLTVV.

V and J are TRBV27 and TRBJ2-7; 13 positions match TRBD2. J gave up 6 bases and V 7 bases, and 9 bases lay outside the gene matches. Germline CDR1 reads MNHEY; CDR2 reads SMNVEV (reference sequence). This CDR3 contains 15 residues. The CDR3 here is CASTYGLAGVGEQYF. The CDR3 nucleotides are TGTGCCAGCACCTACGGACTAGCGGGGGTAGGCGAGCAGTACTTC.

The genes are TRBV11-2 and TRBJ1-2; 7 nucleotides align to TRBD1. With V trimmed by 4 bases and J by 1 base, 9 bases remained unmatched. This CDR3 has 16 residues. From germline, CDR1 is SGHAT and CDR2 FQNNGV. In DNA form, the CDR3 reads TGTGCCAGCAGCTGCCACAGACAGGGCAATAACTATGGCTACACCTTC. Its translation: CASSCHRQGNNYGYTF.

J is TRBJ1-3 and V is TRBV14; 9 nucleotides line up with TRBD1. This CDR3 comprises 16 residues. The V segment lost 4 bases and the J segment 7 bases; nucleotides outside the gene matches: 11. Looked up from germline, CDR1 is SGHDN and CDR2 is FVKESK. DNA for the CDR3: TGTGCCAGCAGCCTAAACCGGGACAGGGAAGTGAACACCATATATTTT. It translates to CASSLNRDREVNTIYF.

V gene TRBV9 combines with J gene TRBJ2-5; 14 bases fit TRBD2. V shed 3 bases and J 3 bases; nucleotides not matched to a gene: 7. The CDR3 spans 17 residues. The germline CDR1 and CDR2 sequences are SGDLS and YYNGEE. In DNA, the CDR3 is TGTGCCAGCAGCGGGGAGGGGGGACTAGCGGGGGAAGAGACCCAGTACTTC. Protein: CASSGEGGLAGEETQYF.

The chain couples TRBV9 to TRBJ2-1; 11 bases are shared with TRBD2. The CDR3 is made up of 22 amino acids. Germline lookup yields CDR1 SGDLS and CDR2 YYNGEE. With V trimmed by 0 bases and J by 6 bases, 23 bases remained unmatched. CDR3 loop: CASSVAPSLGTSGKTIPNEQFF. DNA for the CDR3: TGTGCCAGCAGCGTAGCTCCATCACTCGGGACTAGCGGAAAAACGATACCCAATGAGCAGTTCTTC.

The sample holds one count of this clone. V is TRBV7-2 and J is TRBJ1-2, with 8 bases fitting TRBD1. Germline V gene data show CDR1 as SGHTA and CDR2 as FQGNSA. V was clipped by 5 bases and J by 10 bases; unmatched bases: 12. The CDR3 spans 14 residues. CDR3 loop: CASSLNRGGVDYTF. For the CDR3, the DNA is TGTGCCAGCAGCCTGAACAGGGGGGGCGTTGACTACACCTTC. The full variable domain, completed using reference TRBV7-2 and TRBJ1-2, is GAGVSQSPSNKVTEKGKDVELRCDPISGHTALYWYRQSLGQGLEFLIYFQGNSAPDKSGLPSDRFSAERTGGSVSTLTIQRTQQEDSAVYLCASSLNRGGVDYTFGSGTRLTVV.

The genes are TRBV28 and TRBJ2-1, with a possible D match to TRBD2 (6 bases). The germline V gene encodes CDR1 MDHEN and CDR2 SYDVKM. This CDR3 has 12 residues. V lost 5 bases and J lost 7, with 9 bases in between. The CDR3 is CASSAGRNEQFF. CDR3 nucleotide sequence: TGTGCCAGCAGTGCGGGGAGGAATGAGCAGTTCTTC.

The rearrangement links TRBV5-5 to TRBJ2-2, with D tentatively TRBD1 (6 bases). Germline CDR1 SGHKS, CDR2 YYEKEE (reference sequence). The CDR3 has 15 amino acids. V lost 4 bases and J lost 1, with 11 bases in between. CDR3 DNA: TGTGCCAGCAGCCACCCGGGACAGAACACCGGGGAGCTGTTTTTT. Its protein product is CASSHPGQNTGELFF.

The rearrangement joins TRBV18 to TRBJ1-2; 7 bases agree with TRBD1. With V trimmed by 3 bases and J by 5 bases, 15 bases remained unmatched. This CDR3 has 17 residues. The germline V gene encodes CDR1 KGHSH and CDR2 LQKENI. CDR3: CASSPVYPGQPRYGYTF. Here the CDR3 DNA reads TGTGCCAGCTCACCTGTGTACCCGGGACAGCCCCGTTATGGCTACACCTTC.